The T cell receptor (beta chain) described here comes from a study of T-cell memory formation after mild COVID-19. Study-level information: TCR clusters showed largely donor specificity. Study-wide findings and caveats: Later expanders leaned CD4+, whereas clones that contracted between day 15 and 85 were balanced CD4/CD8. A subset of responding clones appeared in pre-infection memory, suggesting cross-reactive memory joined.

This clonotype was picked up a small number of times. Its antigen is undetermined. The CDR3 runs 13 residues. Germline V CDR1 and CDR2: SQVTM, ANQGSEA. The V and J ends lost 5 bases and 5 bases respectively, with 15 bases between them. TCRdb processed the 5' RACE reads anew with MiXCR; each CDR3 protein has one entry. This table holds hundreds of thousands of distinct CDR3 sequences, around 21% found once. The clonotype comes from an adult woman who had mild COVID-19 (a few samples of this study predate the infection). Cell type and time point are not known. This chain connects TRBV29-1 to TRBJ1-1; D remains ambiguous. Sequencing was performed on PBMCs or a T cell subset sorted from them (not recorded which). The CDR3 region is CSVTVSHRTEAFF. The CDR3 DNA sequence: TGCAGCGTTACAGTCTCCCATCGGACTGAAGCTTTCTTT.